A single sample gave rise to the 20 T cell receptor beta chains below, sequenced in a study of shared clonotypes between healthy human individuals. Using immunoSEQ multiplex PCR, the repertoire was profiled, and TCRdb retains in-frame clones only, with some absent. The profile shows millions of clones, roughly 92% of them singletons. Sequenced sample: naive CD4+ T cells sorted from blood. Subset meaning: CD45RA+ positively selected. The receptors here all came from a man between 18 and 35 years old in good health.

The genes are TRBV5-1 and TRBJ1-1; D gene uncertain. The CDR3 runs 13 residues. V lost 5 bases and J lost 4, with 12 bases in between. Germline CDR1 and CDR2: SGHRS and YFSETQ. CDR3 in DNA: TGCGCCAGCAGGGGCTTAGGCGCCACTGAAGCTTTCTTT. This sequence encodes CASRGLGATEAFF.

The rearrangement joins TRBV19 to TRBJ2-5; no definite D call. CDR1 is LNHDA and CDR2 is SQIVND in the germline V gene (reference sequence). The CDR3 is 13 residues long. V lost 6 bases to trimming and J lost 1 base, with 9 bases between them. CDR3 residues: CASRERGQETQYF. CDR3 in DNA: TGTGCCAGTAGAGAACGCGGCCAAGAGACCCAGTACTTC.

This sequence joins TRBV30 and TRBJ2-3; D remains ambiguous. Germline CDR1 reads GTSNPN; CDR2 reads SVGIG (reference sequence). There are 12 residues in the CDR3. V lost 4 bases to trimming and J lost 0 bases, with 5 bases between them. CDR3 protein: CAWTASTDTQYF. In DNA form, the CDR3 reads TGTGCCTGGACAGCTAGCACAGATACGCAGTATTTT.

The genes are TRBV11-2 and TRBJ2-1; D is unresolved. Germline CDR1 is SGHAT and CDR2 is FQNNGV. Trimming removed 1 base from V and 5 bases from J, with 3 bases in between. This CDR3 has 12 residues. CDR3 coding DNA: TGTGCCAGCAGCTTAGGGGACAATGAGCAGTTCTTC. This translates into CASSLGDNEQFF.

The CDR3 bases are TGTGCCAGCAGCCTCCGGACGGGGCAGTATTTT. Its protein product is CASSLRTGQYF. V gene TRBV2 combines with J gene TRBJ2-3; D gene unclear. The germline V gene encodes CDR1 SNHLY and CDR2 FYNNEI. The CDR3 loop spans 11 amino acids. Between the trimmed V and J ends, which lost 6 bases and 11 bases, there was a span of 12 bases. Combining the CDR3 with reference TRBV2 and TRBJ2-3 gives the whole variable domain EPEVTQTPSHQVTQMGQEVILRCVPISNHLYFYWYRQILGQKVEFLVSFYNNEISEKSEIFDDQFSVERPDGSNFTLKIRSTKLEDSAMYFCASSLRTGQYFGPGTRLTVL.

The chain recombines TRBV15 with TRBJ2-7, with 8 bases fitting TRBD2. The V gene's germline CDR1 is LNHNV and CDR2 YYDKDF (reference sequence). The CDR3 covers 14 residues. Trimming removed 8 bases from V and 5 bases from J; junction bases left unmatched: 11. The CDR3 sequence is CATGGGLVGNEQYF. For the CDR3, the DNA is TGTGCCACCGGTGGGGGACTAGTGGGCAACGAGCAGTACTTC.

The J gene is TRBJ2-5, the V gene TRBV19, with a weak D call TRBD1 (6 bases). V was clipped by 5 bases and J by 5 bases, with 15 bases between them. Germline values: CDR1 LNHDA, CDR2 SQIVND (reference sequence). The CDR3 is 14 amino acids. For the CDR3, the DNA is TGTGCCAGTAGTGAAACAGGGCTCCGGGAGACCCAGTACTTC. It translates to CASSETGLRETQYF.

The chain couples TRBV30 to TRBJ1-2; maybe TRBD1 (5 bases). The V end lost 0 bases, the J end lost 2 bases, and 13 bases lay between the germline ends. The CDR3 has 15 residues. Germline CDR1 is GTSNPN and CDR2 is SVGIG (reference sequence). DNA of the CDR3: TGTGCCTGGAGTGTACTTGTAGGGGCCAACTATGGCTACACCTTC. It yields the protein CAWSVLVGANYGYTF.

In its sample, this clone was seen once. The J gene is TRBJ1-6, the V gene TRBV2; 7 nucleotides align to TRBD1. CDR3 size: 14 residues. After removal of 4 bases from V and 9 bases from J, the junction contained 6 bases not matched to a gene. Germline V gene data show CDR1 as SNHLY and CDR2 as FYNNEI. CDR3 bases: TGTGCCAGCAGTGGGACAGGCGGGCGTTCACCCCTCCACTTT. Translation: CASSGTGGRSPLHF.

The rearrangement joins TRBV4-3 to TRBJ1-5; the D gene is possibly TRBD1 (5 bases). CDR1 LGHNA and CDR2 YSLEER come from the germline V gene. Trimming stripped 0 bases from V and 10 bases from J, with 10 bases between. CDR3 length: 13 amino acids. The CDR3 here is CASSQEYRGPQHF. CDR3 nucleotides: TGCGCCAGCAGCCAAGAATATCGGGGCCCCCAGCATTTT.

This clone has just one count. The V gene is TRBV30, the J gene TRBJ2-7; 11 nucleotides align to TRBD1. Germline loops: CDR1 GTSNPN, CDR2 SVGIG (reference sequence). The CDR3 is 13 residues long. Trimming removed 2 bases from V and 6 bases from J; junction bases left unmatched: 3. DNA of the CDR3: TGTGCCTGGAGTACGGACAGGGGGCGCGAGCAGTACTTC. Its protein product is CAWSTDRGREQYF. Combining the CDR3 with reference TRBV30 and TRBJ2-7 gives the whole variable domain SQTIHQWPATLVQPVGSPLSLECTVEGTSNPNLYWYRQAAGRGLQLLFYSVGIGQISSEVPQNLSASRPQDRQFILSSKKLLLSDSGFYLCAWSTDRGREQYFGPGTRLTVT.

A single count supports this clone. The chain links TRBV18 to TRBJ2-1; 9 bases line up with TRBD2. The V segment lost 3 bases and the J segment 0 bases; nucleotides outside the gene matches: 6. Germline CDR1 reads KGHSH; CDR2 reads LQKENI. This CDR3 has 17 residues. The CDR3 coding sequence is TGTGCCAGCTCACCCGGCAGCGGGAGGAGCTCCTACAATGAGCAGTTCTTC. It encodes CASSPGSGRSSYNEQFF.

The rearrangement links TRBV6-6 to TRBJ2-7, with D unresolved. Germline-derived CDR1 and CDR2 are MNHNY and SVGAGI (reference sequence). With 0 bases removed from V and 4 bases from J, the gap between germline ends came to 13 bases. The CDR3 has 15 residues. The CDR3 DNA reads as TGTGCCAGCAGTTACTCTGGGCAGGCCCCTTACGAGCAGTACTTC. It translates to CASSYSGQAPYEQYF.

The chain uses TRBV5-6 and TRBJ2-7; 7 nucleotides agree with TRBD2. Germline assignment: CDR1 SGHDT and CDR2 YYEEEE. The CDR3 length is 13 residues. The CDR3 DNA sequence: TGTGCAGTCGGGAGGCAAGGGACTTACGAGCAGTACTTC. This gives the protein CAVGRQGTYEQYF.

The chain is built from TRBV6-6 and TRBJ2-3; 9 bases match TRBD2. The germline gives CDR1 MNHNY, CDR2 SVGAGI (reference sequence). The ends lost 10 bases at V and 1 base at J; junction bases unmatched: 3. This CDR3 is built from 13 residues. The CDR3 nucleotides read TGTGCCACCGAGCGGGAGGGCACAGATACGCAGTATTTT. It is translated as CATEREGTDTQYF.

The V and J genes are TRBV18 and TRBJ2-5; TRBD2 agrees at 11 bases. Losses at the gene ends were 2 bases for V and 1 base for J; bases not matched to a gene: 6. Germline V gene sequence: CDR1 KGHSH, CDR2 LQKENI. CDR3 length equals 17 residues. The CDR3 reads CASSPVLAGAAQETQYF. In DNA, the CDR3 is TGTGCCAGCTCACCAGTACTAGCGGGGGCTGCCCAAGAGACCCAGTACTTC.

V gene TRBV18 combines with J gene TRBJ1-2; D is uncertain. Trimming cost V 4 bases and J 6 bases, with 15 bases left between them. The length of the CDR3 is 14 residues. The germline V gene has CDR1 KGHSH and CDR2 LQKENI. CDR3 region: CASSRPNPTDGYTF. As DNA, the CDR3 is TGTGCCAGCTCACGACCTAATCCCACAGATGGCTACACCTTC. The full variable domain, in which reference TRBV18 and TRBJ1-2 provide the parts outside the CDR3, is NAGVMQNPRHLVRRRGQEARLRCSPMKGHSHVYWYRQLPEEGLKFMVYLQKENIIDESGMPKERFSAEFPKEGPSILRIQQVVRGDSAAYFCASSRPNPTDGYTFGSGTRLTVV.

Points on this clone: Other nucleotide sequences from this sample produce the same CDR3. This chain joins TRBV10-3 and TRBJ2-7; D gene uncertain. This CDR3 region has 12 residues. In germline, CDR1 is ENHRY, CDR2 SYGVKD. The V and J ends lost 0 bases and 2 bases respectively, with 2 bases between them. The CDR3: CAISESTYEQYF. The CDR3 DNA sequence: TGTGCCATCAGTGAGTCTACCTACGAGCAGTACTTC.

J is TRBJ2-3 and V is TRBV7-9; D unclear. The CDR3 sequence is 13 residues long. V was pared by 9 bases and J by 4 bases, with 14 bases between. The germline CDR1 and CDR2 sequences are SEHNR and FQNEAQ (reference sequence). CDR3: CASSPPLADTQYF. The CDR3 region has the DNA TGTGCCAGTAGCCCCCCCCTGGCAGATACGCAGTATTTT. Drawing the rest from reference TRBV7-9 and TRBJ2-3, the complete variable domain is DTGVSQNPRHKITKRGQNVTFRCDPISEHNRLYWYRQTLGQGPEFLTYFQNEAQLEKSRLLSDRFSAERPKGSFSTLEIQRTEQGDSAMYLCASSPPLADTQYFGPGTRLTVL.

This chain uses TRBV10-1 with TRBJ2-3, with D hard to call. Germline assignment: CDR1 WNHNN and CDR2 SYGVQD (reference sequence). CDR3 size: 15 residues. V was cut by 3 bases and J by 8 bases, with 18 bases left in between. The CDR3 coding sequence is TGCGCCAGCAGTGATCCAGCCCGACTCTATAGTACGCAGTATTTT. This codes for CASSDPARLYSTQYF.